These T cell receptor beta chains were read from a single sample in a study of cytomegalovirus exposure and HLA in healthy donors. Here immunoSEQ multiplex PCR was the method, and the copy in TCRdb shows in-frame clones only, minus some. The sample gives 110,000 to 150,000 clones, roughly 70% of which show up once; 2% to 2.5% is in the top ten. Sample: PBMCs. All receptors come from a woman aged 55-70 years in good health and CMV-seropositive. Each CDR3 is given with its conserved first and last residue. A row's size may be missing; if present it is once, few, many or a size class.

v_call	clone_size	cdr3_length	j_call	cdr3_aa
TRBV5-1	-	16	TRBJ2-2	CASSFSTGTNTGELFF
TRBV6-6	-	16	TRBJ2-1	CASSYKGGGRDNEQFF
TRBV6-1	few	15	TRBJ2-6	CASSVGGSGANVLTF
TRBV30	-	14	TRBJ2-1	CAWTSGRPYNEQFF
TRBV5-8	-	13	TRBJ2-3	CASRFARSDTQYF
TRBV5-4	-	12	TRBJ1-1	CASSLDRSEAFF
TRBV6-1	few	11	TRBJ1-5	CASSRGRPQHF
TRBV7-2	-	14	TRBJ1-1	CASSPPPVNTEAFF
TRBV4-1	-	17	TRBJ2-1	CASSQVEGGRGYNEQFF
TRBV6-1	few	12	TRBJ1-6	CAGQGYNSPLHF
TRBV18	-	16	TRBJ2-6	CASSPPGGIGANVLTF
TRBV5-4	few	15	TRBJ2-1	CASSLGSGSYNEQFF
TRBV7-2	-	16	TRBJ1-4	CASSSGQGAINEKLFF
TRBV10-1	few	14	TRBJ2-7	CASSYSSRGYEQYF
TRBV5-1	-	13	TRBJ2-4	CASSLEAGNIQYF
TRBV7-3	-	16	TRBJ2-1	CASSSILAGGYNEQFF
TRBV7-2	-	14	TRBJ2-7	CASSPDRANYEQYF
TRBV5-1	-	14	TRBJ1-6	CASSLTGNNSPLHF
TRBV5-4	once	16	TRBJ2-7	CASSRTSGKSSYEQYF
TRBV19	few	17	TRBJ1-2	CASRTRGTGGLDYGYTF
TRBV28	once	14	TRBJ1-1	CASNLLTGVTEAFF
TRBV7-3	-	17	TRBJ2-2	CASSLTRLAGDGGELFF
TRBV28	-	15	TRBJ1-5	CASSPIQGGTWPQHF
TRBV7-9	-	13	TRBJ2-7	CASSPVTVYEQYF
TRBV4-1	-	15	TRBJ2-3	CASSQDRGVRDTQYF
TRBV5-1	few	14	TRBJ2-7	CASSLFTGAYEQYF
TRBV4-2	-	17	-	CASSQDYLAGPSYEQYF
TRBV4-1	few	18	TRBJ2-6	CASSQGSAGSSGANVLTF